These 22 T cell receptor beta chains share one sample of origin, sequenced in a study of CD8+ T cells in alopecia areata. Sequencing relied on a cDNA template that was reverse transcribed from extracted RNA. Profiled with immunoSEQ multiplex PCR; TCRdb holds only in-frame clones, not every one. The sample carries 150,000 to 200,000 clones, approximately 57% recorded once. The treatment: oral pan-JAK inhibitor, 5-10 mg twice daily. The sequencing here drew on CD4+ T cells sorted from blood, taken at week 24, from a patient treated with tofacitinib. These receptors were obtained from a human donor with alopecia areata.

This sequence joins TRBV5-1 and TRBJ2-1; the D gene is possibly TRBD1 (5 bases). V lost 5 bases, J lost 2 bases, and 11 bases lay in between. The length of the CDR3 is 14 residues. Germline loops: CDR1 SGHRS, CDR2 YFSETQ. The CDR3 nucleotides read TGCGCCAGCAGTTCCGACAGAGCCTACAATGAGCAGTTCTTC. This sequence encodes CASSSDRAYNEQFF.

The chain has TRBV2 and TRBJ2-3; TRBD2 matches 10 bases. This CDR3 has 16 amino acids. Germline V lookup: CDR1 SNHLY, CDR2 FYNNEI. The J segment lost 1 base and the V segment lost 9 bases, leaving 10 bases of the junction unmatched. The CDR3 sequence is CARRSSGGGGTDTQYF. In nucleotides, the CDR3 is TGTGCCAGACGTTCTAGCGGGGGCGGAGGCACAGATACGCAGTATTTT.

This clone showed up just a few times. This chain connects TRBV7-9 to TRBJ1-6; 9 bases are shared with TRBD1. CDR1 is SEHNR, CDR2 FQNEAQ, per germline (reference sequence). This CDR3 has 15 residues. The J segment lost 8 bases and the V segment lost 1 base, leaving 3 bases of the junction unmatched. Written as DNA, the CDR3 is TGTGCCAGCAGCTTAGGGGGACAGGGAGATTCACCCCTCCACTTT. Encoded protein: CASSLGGQGDSPLHF.

J is TRBJ1-2 and V is TRBV19; 9 positions agree with TRBD1. Germline V lookup: CDR1 LNHDA, CDR2 SQIVND (reference sequence). The V gene end was trimmed by 5 bases and the J gene end by 6 bases; junction bases not matched to a gene: 10. This CDR3 comprises 15 residues. The CDR3 coding sequence is TGTGCCAGTAGTCCAGGGACAGGGAGAGGACATGGCTACACCTTC. Translated, it gives CASSPGTGRGHGYTF.

The chain recombines TRBV18 with TRBJ2-7, with no clear D. The CDR3 extends over 12 amino acids. V was cut by 3 bases and J by 6 bases, with 9 bases left in between. Germline V CDR1 and CDR2: KGHSH, LQKENI. Here the CDR3 DNA reads TGTGCCAGCTCACCTTACGGAGCCGAGCAGTACTTC. Translation gives CASSPYGAEQYF.

V is TRBV7-2 and J is TRBJ2-5; 7 nucleotides agree with TRBD1. Trimming took 5 bases from V and 1 from J; bases not matched to a gene: 4. This CDR3 spans 14 amino acids. CDR1 is SGHTA and CDR2 is FQGNSA in the germline V gene. The CDR3 spells CASSLGTAQETQYF. In DNA, the CDR3 is TGTGCCAGCAGCCTTGGGACAGCCCAAGAGACCCAGTACTTC. Full variable domain (remainder filled in from reference TRBV7-2 and TRBJ2-5): GAGVSQSPSNKVTEKGKDVELRCDPISGHTALYWYRQSLGQGLEFLIYFQGNSAPDKSGLPSDRFSAERTGGSVSTLTIQRTQQEDSAVYLCASSLGTAQETQYFGPGTRLLVL.

The chain couples TRBV9 to TRBJ1-5; 10 positions match TRBD1. Looked up from germline, CDR1 is SGDLS and CDR2 is YYNGEE. CDR3 length equals 15 residues. V lost 3 bases, J lost 1 base, and 1 base stayed unmatched. Here the CDR3 reads CASSEGQGSNQPQHF. CDR3 nucleotides: TGTGCCAGCAGCGAGGGACAGGGGAGCAATCAGCCCCAGCATTTT.

This rearrangement joins TRBV5-1 to TRBJ2-1, with D uncertain. In germline, CDR1 is SGHRS, CDR2 YFSETQ. V lost 0 bases and J lost 11, with 12 bases in between. The CDR3 has 13 amino acids. Here the CDR3 reads CASSLDGVGKQFF. The CDR3 DNA reads TGCGCCAGCAGCTTGGATGGGGTTGGGAAGCAGTTCTTC.

The chain uses TRBV15 and TRBJ1-3; the D gene is possibly TRBD1 (5 bases). CDR1 is LNHNV and CDR2 is YYDKDF in the germline V gene (reference sequence). This CDR3 comprises 16 residues. V lost 4 bases, J lost 4 bases, and 17 bases lay in between. CDR3 coding DNA: TGTGCCACCAGCACAACATCTCGACAGTTGGGAAACACCATATATTTT. This encodes CATSTTSRQLGNTIYF.

This chain connects TRBV18 to TRBJ1-1; the D gene is possibly TRBD1 (5 bases). This CDR3 is 14 amino acids long. CDR1 and CDR2 from the germline V gene are KGHSH and LQKENI. Deletions cut 2 bases from V and 0 bases from J, with 7 bases between. The CDR3 is CASSPLGVNTEAFF. CDR3 nucleotides: TGTGCCAGCTCACCATTGGGGGTGAACACTGAAGCTTTCTTT.

This clone appeared a single time. The V call is TRBV7-2, the J call TRBJ1-5; D not resolved. Trimming pared 4 bases from V and 0 bases from J, leaving 7 bases between. The germline V gene has CDR1 SGHTA and CDR2 FQGNSA. This CDR3 is built from 14 residues. The CDR3 sequence is CASSYTHSNQPQHF. CDR3 nucleotides: TGTGCCAGCAGCTATACACATAGCAATCAGCCCCAGCATTTT.

This clone was recorded a few times. The chain uses TRBV11-3 and TRBJ2-1; TRBD2 aligns across 11 bases. The length of the CDR3 is 15 residues. Germline values: CDR1 SGHNT, CDR2 YENEEA. The V gene end was trimmed by 3 bases and the J gene end by 12 bases; junction bases not matched to a gene: 10. CDR3 in amino acids: CASSFAGTSGPMQFF. The DNA of the CDR3 is TGTGCCAGCAGCTTCGCCGGGACTAGCGGACCGATGCAGTTCTTC.

The table lists this clone with a count of one. The J gene is TRBJ1-6, the V gene TRBV27; TRBD1 matches 8 bases. V was clipped by 3 bases and J by 8 bases; unmatched bases: 6. This CDR3 is 15 amino acids long. CDR1 is MNHEY and CDR2 is SMNVEV in the germline V gene (reference sequence). Here the CDR3 reads CASSFKTGVDSPLHF. The CDR3 region has the DNA TGTGCCAGCAGTTTCAAGACAGGGGTCGATTCACCCCTCCACTTT.

The V gene is TRBV30, the J gene TRBJ2-1, with D perhaps matching TRBD1 (5 bases). The V gene lost 4 bases and the J gene lost 2 bases, with 9 bases spanning the gap. CDR3 length equals 13 residues. From germline, CDR1 is GTSNPN and CDR2 SVGIG (reference sequence). The CDR3 loop is CAWNPGTYNEQFF. CDR3 sequence (DNA): TGTGCCTGGAACCCAGGGACCTACAATGAGCAGTTCTTC.

Only a few counts were recorded for this clone. The gene calls are TRBV7-9 and TRBJ2-4; 11 nucleotides agree with TRBD1. The CDR3 covers 14 residues. J gave up 6 bases and V 5 bases, and 3 bases lay outside the gene matches. Germline loops: CDR1 SEHNR, CDR2 FQNEAQ (reference sequence). The CDR3 loop reads CASSRTGGANIQYF. The CDR3 DNA reads TGTGCCAGCAGCCGGACAGGGGGCGCAAACATTCAGTACTTC.

This chain links TRBV5-1 with TRBJ2-7; TRBD2 agrees at 9 bases. Germline assignment: CDR1 SGHRS and CDR2 YFSETQ. J lost 4 bases, V lost 0 bases, and 5 bases had no gene match. The CDR3 runs 15 residues. The CDR3, as DNA: TGCGCCAGCAGCTTGGAAAGTAGCGGGAGTTACGAGCAGTACTTC. It translates to CASSLESSGSYEQYF. Complete variable domain (other parts from reference TRBV5-1 and TRBJ2-7): KAGVTQTPRYLIKTRGQQVTLSCSPISGHRSVSWYQQTPGQGLQFLFEYFSETQRNKGNFPGRFSGRQFSNSRSEMNVSTLELGDSALYLCASSLESSGSYEQYFGPGTRLTVT.

The chain combines TRBV11-3 with TRBJ2-3; D possibly corresponds to TRBD2 (7 bases). The germline V gene has CDR1 SGHNT and CDR2 YENEEA. V lost 4 bases, J lost 4 bases, and 12 bases lay in between. This CDR3 spans 14 amino acids. This CDR3 reads CASSYSGGADTQYF. The CDR3 nucleotides are TGTGCCAGCAGCTACTCGGGGGGCGCAGATACGCAGTATTTT.

This clone has only a few counts. V is TRBV29-1 and J is TRBJ2-3; D is undetermined. V was cut by 1 base and J by 11 bases, with 13 bases left in between. CDR1 and CDR2 (germline): SQVTM, ANQGSEA. The CDR3 has 12 amino acids. The CDR3 bases are TGCAGCGTTGAAGTGGTGTTGCGCGAGCAGTATTTT. It yields the protein CSVEVVLREQYF.

The rearrangement uses TRBV9 and TRBJ1-5; a weak D match, TRBD1 (5 bases). With 4 bases removed from V and 5 bases from J, the gap between germline ends came to 10 bases. This CDR3 spans 13 amino acids. Germline V gene sequence: CDR1 SGDLS, CDR2 YYNGEE. The CDR3 loop reads CASSIGGDQPQHF. CDR3 nucleotides: TGTGCCAGCAGCATTGGGGGGGATCAGCCCCAGCATTTT.

The genes are TRBV7-3 and TRBJ2-1, with TRBD1 matching over 10 bases. The germline CDR1 and CDR2 sequences are SGHTA and FQGTGA. V shed 5 bases, J shed 4 bases, and the junction held 8 bases outside the gene matches. The CDR3 runs 16 residues. CDR3 nucleotide sequence: TGTGCCAGCAGCGAAGCCGGGACAGGGGCTTACAATGAGCAGTTCTTC. Translation gives CASSEAGTGAYNEQFF.

This clone was detected once. The V gene is TRBV4-3, the J gene TRBJ2-3; a weak D match, TRBD1 (6 bases). Germline CDR1 reads LGHNA; CDR2 reads YSLEER. Trimming removed 0 bases from V and 1 base from J, with 14 bases in between. CDR3 length: 17 amino acids. This chain's CDR3 is CASSQEPQGSGTDTQYF. CDR3 bases: TGCGCCAGCAGCCAAGAACCCCAGGGGTCGGGCACAGATACGCAGTATTTT.

The genes are TRBV11-1 and TRBJ1-5, with D unresolved. Looked up from germline, CDR1 is SGHAT and CDR2 is FQDESV (reference sequence). The CDR3 spans 13 residues. V lost 4 bases and J lost 5, with 9 bases in between. CDR3 in amino acids: CASSSGKDQPQHF. Written as DNA, the CDR3 is TGTGCCAGCAGCTCTGGGAAAGATCAGCCCCAGCATTTT.